This T cell receptor beta chain was identified in a study of blood T cell repertoires in COVID-19. Study context: The United States, Italy and Spain provided the acute and convalescent COVID-19 samples.

Here immunoSEQ multiplex PCR was the method, and the copy in TCRdb shows in-frame clones only, minus some. The sample shows 200,000 to 250,000 clones, about 87% of them seen only once. Participants were aged roughly 18 to 89 years, lived in 25 or so US areas, and enrolled virtually. Participants reported their clinical history, and cohort assignment relied on those reports. Germline assignment: CDR1 LNHDA and CDR2 SQIVND (reference sequence). V lost 4 bases and J 0 bases, leaving 10 bases between the germline ends. The CDR3 totals 15 residues. The source of this sequence is a woman in her 30s who had recovered from COVID-19. Sequenced: PBMCs or T cells enriched from blood (not recorded which). The rearrangement joins TRBV19 to TRBJ2-1; no clear D. The CDR3 reads CASSKLVSSYNEQFF. The CDR3 DNA is TGTGCCAGTAGTAAGTTGGTGAGCTCCTACAATGAGCAGTTCTTC.